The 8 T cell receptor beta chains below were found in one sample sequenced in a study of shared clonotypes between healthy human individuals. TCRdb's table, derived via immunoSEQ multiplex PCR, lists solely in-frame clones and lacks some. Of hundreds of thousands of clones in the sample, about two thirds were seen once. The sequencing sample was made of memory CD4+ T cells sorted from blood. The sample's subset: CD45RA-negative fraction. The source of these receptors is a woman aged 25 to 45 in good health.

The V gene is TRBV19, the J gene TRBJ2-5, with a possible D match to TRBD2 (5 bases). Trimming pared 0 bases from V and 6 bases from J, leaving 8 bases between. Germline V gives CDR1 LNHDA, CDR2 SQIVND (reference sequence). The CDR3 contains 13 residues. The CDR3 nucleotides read TGTGCCAGTAGTATAGATGAGGGAAAGACCCAGTACTTC. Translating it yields CASSIDEGKTQYF.

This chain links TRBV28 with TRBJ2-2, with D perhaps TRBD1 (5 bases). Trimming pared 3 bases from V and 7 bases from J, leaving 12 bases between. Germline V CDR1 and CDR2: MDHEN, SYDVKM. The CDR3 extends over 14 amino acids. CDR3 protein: CASSLWQGGGELFF. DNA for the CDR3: TGTGCCAGCAGTTTGTGGCAGGGTGGCGGGGAGCTGTTTTTT.

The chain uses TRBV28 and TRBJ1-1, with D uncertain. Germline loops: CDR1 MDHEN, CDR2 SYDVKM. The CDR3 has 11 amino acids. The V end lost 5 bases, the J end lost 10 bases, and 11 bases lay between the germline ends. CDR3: CASSGYNVAFF. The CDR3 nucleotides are TGTGCCAGCAGTGGGTATAATGTAGCTTTCTTT.

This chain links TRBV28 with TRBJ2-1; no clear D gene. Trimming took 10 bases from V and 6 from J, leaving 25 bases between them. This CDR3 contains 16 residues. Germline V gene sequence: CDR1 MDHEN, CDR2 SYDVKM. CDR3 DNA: TGTGCCACCGACCGGCCCTGGGCACGAGGCAGCAATGAGCAGTTCTTC. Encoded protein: CATDRPWARGSNEQFF.

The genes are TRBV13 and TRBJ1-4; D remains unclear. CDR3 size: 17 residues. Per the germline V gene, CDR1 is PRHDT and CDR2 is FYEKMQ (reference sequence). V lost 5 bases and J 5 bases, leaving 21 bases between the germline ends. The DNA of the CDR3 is TGTGCCAGCAGCAGAGGTTGGGCCGTAAGAGCAAATGAAAAACTGTTTTTT. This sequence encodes CASSRGWAVRANEKLFF.

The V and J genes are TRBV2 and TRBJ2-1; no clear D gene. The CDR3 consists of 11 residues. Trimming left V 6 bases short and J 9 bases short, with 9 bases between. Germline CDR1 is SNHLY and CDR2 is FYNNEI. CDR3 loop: CASSGMSEQFF. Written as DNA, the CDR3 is TGTGCCAGCAGCGGTATGAGTGAGCAGTTCTTC.

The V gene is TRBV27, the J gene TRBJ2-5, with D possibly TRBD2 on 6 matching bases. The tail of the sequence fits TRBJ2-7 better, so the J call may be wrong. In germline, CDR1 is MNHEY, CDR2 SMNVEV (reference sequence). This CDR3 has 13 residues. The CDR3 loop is CASSWDGRGEQYF. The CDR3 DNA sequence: TGTGCCAGCAGTTGGGACGGGAGAGGCGAGCAGTACTTC.

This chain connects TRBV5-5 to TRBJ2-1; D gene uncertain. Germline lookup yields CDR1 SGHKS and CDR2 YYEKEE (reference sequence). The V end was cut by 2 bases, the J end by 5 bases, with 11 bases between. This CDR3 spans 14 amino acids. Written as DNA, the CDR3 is TGTGCCAGCAGCTTCGAAACAGTGCACAATGAGCAGTTCTTC. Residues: CASSFETVHNEQFF.